The present T cell receptor (beta chain) was sequenced within a study of blood T cells in healthy people across ages. Study in general: Template switching caught about one barcoded beta molecule for each two T cells. Study-level results: Strong correlation was found linking TCR beta diversity to naive T cell percentage.

Using a J-beta primer mix together with a sample-barcoded 5' primer, a second PCR was run for about 6 to 12 cycles. From the 5' RACE reads, TCRdb called clonotypes with MiXCR, one entry per CDR3 protein. The sample yields some 920,000 distinct CDR3 sequences, 45% to 60% seen once. With regard to this clonotype: Its antigen is unidentified.

The material sequenced was blood. The clonotype was recovered from a woman aged 55-70 years in good health.

The CDR3 nucleotides are TGCAGTGCTGATAGCGGGACAGATACGCAGTATTTT. Protein: CSADSGTDTQYF. The genes are TRBV20-1 and TRBJ2-3; 7 bases map to TRBD2. The germline V gene has CDR1 DFQATT and CDR2 SNEGSKA (reference sequence). The CDR3 runs to 12 residues. V shed 5 bases, J shed 3 bases, and the junction held 2 bases outside the gene matches.